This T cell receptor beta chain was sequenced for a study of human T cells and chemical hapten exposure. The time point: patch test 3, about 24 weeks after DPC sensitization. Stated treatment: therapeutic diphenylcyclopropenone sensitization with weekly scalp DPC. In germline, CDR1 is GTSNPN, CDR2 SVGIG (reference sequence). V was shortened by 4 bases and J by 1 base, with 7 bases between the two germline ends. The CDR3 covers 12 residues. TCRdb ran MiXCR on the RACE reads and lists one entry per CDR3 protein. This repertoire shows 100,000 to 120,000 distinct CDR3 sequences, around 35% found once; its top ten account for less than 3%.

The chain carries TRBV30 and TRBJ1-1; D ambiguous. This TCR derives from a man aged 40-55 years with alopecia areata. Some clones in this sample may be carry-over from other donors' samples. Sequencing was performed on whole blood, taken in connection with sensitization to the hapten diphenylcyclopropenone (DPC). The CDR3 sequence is CAWTWGNTEAFF. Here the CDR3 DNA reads TGTGCCTGGACCTGGGGGAACACTGAAGCTTTCTTT.